The 10 T cell receptor beta chains below come from one sample, sequenced in a study of T cell clonality in common variable immunodeficiency. Here immunoSEQ multiplex PCR was the method, and the copy in TCRdb shows in-frame clones only, minus some. The repertoire shows under 60,000 clones, none seen only once; the top ten take 3% to 3.5%. Sequenced: peripheral blood mononuclear cells. The receptors here all came from a person between 18 and 75 years old in good health.

This clone was seen ten or more times. With the read ending 3 residues before the CDR3 end, the germline J gene is used to fill in that end. V usage is TRBV6-2 or TRBV6-3 and J usage is TRBJ1-5; 7 bases fit TRBD1. In germline, CDR1 is MNHEY, CDR2 SVGEGT. This CDR3 is 17 amino acids long. With V trimmed by 1 base and J by 2 bases, 8 bases remained unmatched. The CDR3 is CASSYYDRVVRNQPQHF. CDR3 bases read: TGTGCCAGCAGTTACTACGACAGGGTGGTTCGCAATCAGCCC.

This clone was counted a few times. The read finishes 3 residues shy of the CDR3 end, and the germline J gene is used to complete it. The chain links TRBV7-6 to TRBJ1-4; D possibly corresponds to TRBD1 (5 bases). Between the trimmed V and J ends, which lost 8 bases and 8 bases, there was a span of 18 bases. Germline V lookup: CDR1 SGHVS, CDR2 FNYEAQ. The CDR3 runs to 14 residues. The DNA read from the CDR3 is TGTGCCAGCGCCGCCCGGGGGGTTGAGGAAAAA. Its translation is CASAARGVEEK. The entire CDR3 sequence reads CASAARGVEEKLFF.

The sample holds a few counts of this clone. The CDR3 is cut off 3 residues early in the read; its end comes from the germline J gene. The genes are TRBV20-1 and TRBJ2-3; no clear D gene. The CDR3 is 13 amino acids. CDR1 is DFQATT, CDR2 SNEGSKA, per germline (reference sequence). The chain's CDR3 is CSARDFPRETQYF. Partial CDR3 DNA: TGCAGTGCTAGAGATTTTCCCAGAGAGACG.

This clone has a count of ten or more. The read halts 3 residues ahead of the CDR3 end, with the missing end drawn from the germline J gene. The J gene is TRBJ2-7, the V gene TRBV30, with 10 bases matching TRBD1. CDR1 and CDR2 from the germline V gene are GTSNPN and SVGIG (reference sequence). V lost 2 bases, J lost 6 bases, and 4 bases stayed unmatched. The CDR3 has 13 amino acids. CDR3: CAWSLDRGSEQYF. The sequenced part of the CDR3 DNA is TGTGCCTGGAGTTTGGACAGGGGGTCCGAG.

This clone was observed many times. The chain's CDR3 is CASHAGNEQFF. The sequenced part of the CDR3 DNA is TGTGCCAGTCACGCCGGGAATGAG. The rearrangement links TRBV6-2 or TRBV6-3 to TRBJ2-1; D ambiguous. The DNA ends 3 residues before the CDR3 does, and the rest of the CDR3 is filled in from the germline J gene. Germline V gives CDR1 MNHEY, CDR2 SVGEGT. V was clipped by 9 bases and J by 7 bases, with 10 bases between them. This CDR3 is built from 11 residues.

This clone was detected many times. Read data end 3 residues before the CDR3 end; the end is taken from the germline J gene. The chain links TRBV29-1 to TRBJ2-5; 12 bases line up with TRBD1. Germline lookup yields CDR1 SQVTM and CDR2 ANQGSEA. J was trimmed by 5 bases and V by 6 bases; bases with no gene match: 10. The CDR3 contains 15 residues. This chain's CDR3 is CSVDPGQGAIETQYF. The CDR3 DNA, read in part, is TGCAGCGTGGACCCGGGACAGGGGGCGATTGAGACC.

The sample holds many counts of this clone. The DNA read from the CDR3 is TGTGCCAGCAGCCGGGGGACAGGGGCTGGAAACACC. This sequence encodes CASSRGTGAGNT. In full, the CDR3 is CASSRGTGAGNTIYF. V gene TRBV5-5 combines with J gene TRBJ1-3; 10 nucleotides match TRBD1. The CDR3 goes on 3 residues after the read ends, and that part is filled in from the germline J gene. The CDR3 has 15 residues. Trimming removed 4 bases from V and 2 bases from J; junction bases left unmatched: 3. Germline V gene sequence: CDR1 SGHKS, CDR2 YYEKEE (reference sequence). The entire variable domain, with the rest obtained from reference TRBV5-5 and TRBJ1-3, is as follows: DAGVTQSPTHLIKTRGQQVTLRCSPISGHKSVSWYQQVLGQGPQFIFQYYEKEERGRGNFPDRFSARQFPNYSSELNVNALLLGDSALYLCASSRGTGAGNTIYFGEGSWLTVV.

This clone has just a few counts. From the germline J gene comes the end of the CDR3, since the read stops 3 residues before it. The chain combines TRBV7-2 with TRBJ1-1; a possible D gene is TRBD1 (5 bases). The CDR3 extends over 16 amino acids. CDR1 and CDR2 (germline): SGHTA, FQGNSA. Between the trimmed V and J ends, which lost 0 bases and 1 base, there was a span of 12 bases. CDR3 DNA (partial): TGTGCCAGCAGCTTAGCGGGGGGGTGGGCGAACACTGAA. Its translation: CASSLAGGWANTE. The entire CDR3 reads CASSLAGGWANTEAFF.

A word on this clone: The read ends 3 residues shy of where the CDR3 ends; the end is completed using the germline J gene. The chain links TRBV19 to TRBJ1-2; D is possibly TRBD1 (6 bases). CDR3 length: 14 residues. The V gene's germline CDR1 is LNHDA and CDR2 SQIVND (reference sequence). Partial CDR3 DNA: TGTGCCAGTAGTAGCACAGGGAGCTCCTACGAC. Its protein product is CASSSTGSSYD. The whole CDR3 protein reads CASSSTGSSYDYTF. Drawing the rest from reference TRBV19 and TRBJ1-2, the complete variable domain is DGGITQSPKYLFRKEGQNVTLSCEQNLNHDAMYWYRQDPGQGLRLIYYSQIVNDFQKGDIAEGYSVSREKKESFPLTVTSAQKNPTAFYLCASSSTGSSYDYTFGSGTRLTVV.

There are many counts of this clone. The sequenced fragment ends 3 residues before the CDR3 boundary, so the rest is inferred from the germline J gene. The rearrangement joins TRBV2 to TRBJ2-5; D is undetermined. The CDR3 is 14 residues long. V was shortened by 4 bases and J by 1 base, with 10 bases between the two germline ends. The germline gives CDR1 SNHLY, CDR2 FYNNEI. CDR3 residues: CASSVLALQETQYF. Incomplete CDR3 DNA: TGTGCCAGCAGTGTTTTAGCCCTCCAAGAGACC.